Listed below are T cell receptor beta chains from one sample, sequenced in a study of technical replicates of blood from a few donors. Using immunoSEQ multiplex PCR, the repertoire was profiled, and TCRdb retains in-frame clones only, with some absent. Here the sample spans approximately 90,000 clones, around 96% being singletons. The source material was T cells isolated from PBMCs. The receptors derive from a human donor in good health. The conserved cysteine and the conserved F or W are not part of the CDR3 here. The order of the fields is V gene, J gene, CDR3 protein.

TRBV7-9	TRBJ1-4	ASSPDRAENEKLF
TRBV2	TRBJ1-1	ASMPPTGSPEAF
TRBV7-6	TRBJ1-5	ASSLAGRVNQPQH
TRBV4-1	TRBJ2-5	ASSVGLAGGSGQETQY
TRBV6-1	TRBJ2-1	ASSLPGTDVNEQF
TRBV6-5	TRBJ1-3	ASSYSTGTPGNTIY
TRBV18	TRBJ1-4	ASSPVRERNEKLF
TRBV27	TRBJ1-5	ASTFRVLYSNQPQH
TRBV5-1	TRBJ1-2	ASSPREAGGYT
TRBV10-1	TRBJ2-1	ASSSTSGKIF
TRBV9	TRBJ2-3	ASSASSGRGTDTQY
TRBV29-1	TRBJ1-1	SVVPRMNTEAF
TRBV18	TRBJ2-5	ASSQNRDSQETQY
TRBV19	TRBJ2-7	ASSFGTGGYEQY
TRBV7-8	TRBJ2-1	ASSTTAGGYNEQF
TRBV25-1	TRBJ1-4	ASSGRRGASEKLF
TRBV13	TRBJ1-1	ASSLGRQPEAF
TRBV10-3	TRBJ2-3	AISSQGATDTQY
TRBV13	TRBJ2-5	ASSFRGLATETQY
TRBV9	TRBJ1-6	ASSVGGSGSPLH